This T cell receptor (beta chain) is drawn from a study of neoadjuvant anti-PD-1 for oral cavity cancer. The method was immunoSEQ multiplex PCR; TCRdb's version includes in-frame clones alone and lacks a portion of them. The table has 15,000 or so clones, roughly 71% seen once; the top ten hold roughly 2.9%. The patients had HPV-negative, locally advanced oral cavity squamous cell carcinoma. No culture or expansion preceded analysis of these blood cells. The CDR3 is made up of 15 amino acids. From germline, CDR1 is SGHRS and CDR2 YFSETQ. V shed 5 bases and J 9 bases; nucleotides not matched to a gene: 12.

The chain recombines TRBV5-1 with TRBJ2-1; 9 nucleotides align to TRBD1. The sequence derives from a person aged 35 to 85 with oral cavity squamous cell carcinoma. The sample in question was PBMCs, obtained before nivolumab (anti-PD-1) treatment. The CDR3 nucleotides are TGCGCCAGCAGGACCCGGGACAGGGAAGGCGGTGAGCAGTTCTTC. Its translation is CASRTRDREGGEQFF.